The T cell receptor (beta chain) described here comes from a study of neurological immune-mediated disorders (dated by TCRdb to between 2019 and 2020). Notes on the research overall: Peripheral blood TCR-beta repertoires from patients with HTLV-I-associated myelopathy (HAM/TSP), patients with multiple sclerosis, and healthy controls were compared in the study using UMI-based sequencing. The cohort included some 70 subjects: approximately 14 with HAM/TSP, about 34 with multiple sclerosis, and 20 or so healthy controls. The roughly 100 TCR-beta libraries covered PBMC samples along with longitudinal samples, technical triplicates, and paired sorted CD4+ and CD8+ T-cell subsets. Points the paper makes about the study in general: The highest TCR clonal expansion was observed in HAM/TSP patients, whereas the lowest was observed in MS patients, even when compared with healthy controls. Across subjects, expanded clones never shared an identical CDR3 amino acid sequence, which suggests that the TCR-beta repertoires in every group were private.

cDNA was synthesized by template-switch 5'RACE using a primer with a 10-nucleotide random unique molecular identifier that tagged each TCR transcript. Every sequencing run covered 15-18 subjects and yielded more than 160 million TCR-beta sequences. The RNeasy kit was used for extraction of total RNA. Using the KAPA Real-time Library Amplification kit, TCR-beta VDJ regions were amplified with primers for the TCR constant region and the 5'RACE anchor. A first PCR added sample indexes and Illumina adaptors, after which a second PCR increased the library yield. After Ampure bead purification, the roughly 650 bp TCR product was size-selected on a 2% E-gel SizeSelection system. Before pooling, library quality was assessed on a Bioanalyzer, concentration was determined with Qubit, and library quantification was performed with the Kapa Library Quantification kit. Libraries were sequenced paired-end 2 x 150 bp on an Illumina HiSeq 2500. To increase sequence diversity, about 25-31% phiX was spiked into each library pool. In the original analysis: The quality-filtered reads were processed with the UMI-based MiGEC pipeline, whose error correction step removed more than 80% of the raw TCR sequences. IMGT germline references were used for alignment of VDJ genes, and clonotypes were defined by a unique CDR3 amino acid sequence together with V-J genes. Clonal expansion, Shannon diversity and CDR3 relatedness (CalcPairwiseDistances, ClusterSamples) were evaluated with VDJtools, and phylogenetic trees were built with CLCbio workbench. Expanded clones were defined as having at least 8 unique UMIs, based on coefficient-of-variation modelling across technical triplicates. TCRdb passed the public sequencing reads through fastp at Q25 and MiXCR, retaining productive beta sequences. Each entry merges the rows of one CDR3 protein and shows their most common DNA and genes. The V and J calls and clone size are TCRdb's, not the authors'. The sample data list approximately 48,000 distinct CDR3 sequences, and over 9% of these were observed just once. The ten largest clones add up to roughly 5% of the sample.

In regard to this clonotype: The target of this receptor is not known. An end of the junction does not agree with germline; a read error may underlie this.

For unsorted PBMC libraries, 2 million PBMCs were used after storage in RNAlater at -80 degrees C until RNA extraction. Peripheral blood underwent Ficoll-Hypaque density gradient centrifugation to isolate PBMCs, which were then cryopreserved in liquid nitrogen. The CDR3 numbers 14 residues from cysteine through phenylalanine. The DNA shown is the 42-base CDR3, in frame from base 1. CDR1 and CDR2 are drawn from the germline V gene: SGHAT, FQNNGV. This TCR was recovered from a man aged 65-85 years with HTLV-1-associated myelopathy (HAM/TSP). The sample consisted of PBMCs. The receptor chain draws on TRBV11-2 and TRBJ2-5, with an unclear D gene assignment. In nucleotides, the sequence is TGTGCCAGCAGAACATTAGGTATCCAAGATACCCAGTACTTC. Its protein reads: CASRTLGIQDTQYF.